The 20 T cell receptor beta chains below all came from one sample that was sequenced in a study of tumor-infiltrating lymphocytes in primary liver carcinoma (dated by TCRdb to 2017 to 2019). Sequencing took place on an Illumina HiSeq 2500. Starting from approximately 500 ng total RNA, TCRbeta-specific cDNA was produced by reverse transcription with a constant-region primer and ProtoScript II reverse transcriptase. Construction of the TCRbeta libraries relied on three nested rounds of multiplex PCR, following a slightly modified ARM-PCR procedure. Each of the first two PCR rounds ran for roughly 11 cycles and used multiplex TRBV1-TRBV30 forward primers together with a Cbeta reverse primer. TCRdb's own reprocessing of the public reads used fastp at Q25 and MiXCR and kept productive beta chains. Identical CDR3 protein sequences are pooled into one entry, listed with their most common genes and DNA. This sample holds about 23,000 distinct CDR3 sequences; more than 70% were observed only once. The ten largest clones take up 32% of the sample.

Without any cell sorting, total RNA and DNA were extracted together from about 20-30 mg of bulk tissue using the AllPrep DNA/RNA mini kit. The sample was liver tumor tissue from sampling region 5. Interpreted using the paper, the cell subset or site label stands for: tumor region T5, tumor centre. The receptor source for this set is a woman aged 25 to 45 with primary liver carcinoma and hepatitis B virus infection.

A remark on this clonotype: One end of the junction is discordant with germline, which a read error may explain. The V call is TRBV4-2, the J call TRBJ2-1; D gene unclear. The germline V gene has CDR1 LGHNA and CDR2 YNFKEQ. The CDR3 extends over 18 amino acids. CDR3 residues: CVSSQVVNVRSSHNEQFF. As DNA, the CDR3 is TGTGTCAGCAGCCAGGTAGTGAACGTCCGAAGCTCCCACAATGAGCAGTTCTTC.

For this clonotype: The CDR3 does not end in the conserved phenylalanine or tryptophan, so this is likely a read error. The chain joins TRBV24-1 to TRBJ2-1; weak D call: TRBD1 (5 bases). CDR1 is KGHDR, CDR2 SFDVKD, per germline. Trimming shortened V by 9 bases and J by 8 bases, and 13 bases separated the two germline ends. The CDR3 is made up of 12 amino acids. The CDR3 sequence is CATGAFLHEQFS. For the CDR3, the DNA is TGTGCCACCGGGGCCTTTCTGCATGAGCAGTTCTCC.

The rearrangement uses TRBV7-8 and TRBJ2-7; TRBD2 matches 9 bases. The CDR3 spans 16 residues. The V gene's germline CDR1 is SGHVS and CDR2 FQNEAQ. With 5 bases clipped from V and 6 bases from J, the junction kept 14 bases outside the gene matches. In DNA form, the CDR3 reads TGTGCCAGCAGCCCAGTACTAGCGGGCGAGGGCCTCGAGCAGTACTTC. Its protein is CASSPVLAGEGLEQYF. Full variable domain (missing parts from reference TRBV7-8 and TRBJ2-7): GAGVSQSPRYKVAKRGQDVALRCDPISGHVSLFWYQQALGQGPEFLTYFQNEAQLDKSGLPSDRFFAERPEGSVSTLKIQRTQQEDSAVYLCASSPVLAGEGLEQYFGPGTRLTVT.

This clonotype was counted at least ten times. The CDR3 DNA is TGTGCCAGCAGTGAAATGAACACTGAAGCTTTCTTT. It translates to CASSEMNTEAFF. This chain joins TRBV2 and TRBJ1-1; the D is unclear. CDR1 SNHLY and CDR2 FYNNEI come from the germline V gene. Trimming removed 2 bases from V and 0 bases from J, with 1 base in between. This CDR3 contains 12 residues. Full variable domain (rest looked up from reference TRBV2 and TRBJ1-1): EPEVTQTPSHQVTQMGQEVILRCVPISNHLYFYWYRQILGQKVEFLVSFYNNEISEKSEIFDDQFSVERPDGSNFTLKIRSTKLEDSAMYFCASSEMNTEAFFGQGTRLTVV.

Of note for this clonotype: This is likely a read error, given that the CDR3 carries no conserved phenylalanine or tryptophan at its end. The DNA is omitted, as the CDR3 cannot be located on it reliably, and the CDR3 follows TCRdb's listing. The chain's CDR3 is CASSLDRGEVTYL. The rearrangement links TRBV11-2 to TRBJ2-7; whether TRBD2, the table's D call, matches the DNA was not checked. Looked up from germline, CDR1 is SGHAT and CDR2 is FQNNGV. Including both end residues, the CDR3 is 13 amino acids long.

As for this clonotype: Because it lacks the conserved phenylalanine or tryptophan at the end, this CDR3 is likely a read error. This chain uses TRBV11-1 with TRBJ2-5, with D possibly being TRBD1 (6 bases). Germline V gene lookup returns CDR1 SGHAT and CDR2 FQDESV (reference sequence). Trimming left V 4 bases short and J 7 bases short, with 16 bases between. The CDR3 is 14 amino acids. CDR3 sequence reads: CASSWPGATGTQYL. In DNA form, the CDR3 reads TGTGCCAGCAGCTGGCCAGGGGCCACTGGGACCCAGTACCTC.

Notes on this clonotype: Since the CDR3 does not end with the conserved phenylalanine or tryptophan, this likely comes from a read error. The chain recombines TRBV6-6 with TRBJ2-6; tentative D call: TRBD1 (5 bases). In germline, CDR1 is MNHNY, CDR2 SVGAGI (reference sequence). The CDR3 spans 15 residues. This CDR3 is CASFLGHGRANDLTS. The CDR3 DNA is TGTGCCAGTTTCCTCGGACATGGTAGGGCCAACGACCTGACTTCC.

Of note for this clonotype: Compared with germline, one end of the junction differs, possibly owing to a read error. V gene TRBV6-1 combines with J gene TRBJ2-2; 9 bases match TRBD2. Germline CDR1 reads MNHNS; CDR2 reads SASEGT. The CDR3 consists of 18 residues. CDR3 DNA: TGTGCCAGCAGTGAAGCACTGGCGGGAGGGGCGAACACCGAGGAGCTGTTTTTT. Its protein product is CASSEALAGGANTEELFF.

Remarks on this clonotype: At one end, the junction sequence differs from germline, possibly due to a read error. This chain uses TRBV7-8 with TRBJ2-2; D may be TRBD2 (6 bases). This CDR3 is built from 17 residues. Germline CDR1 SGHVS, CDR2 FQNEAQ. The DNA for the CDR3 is TGCGTCAGCAATTCGCGGGGCCACACGCCGAACACCAGGGAGCTGTTTTTT. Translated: CVSNSRGHTPNTRELFF.

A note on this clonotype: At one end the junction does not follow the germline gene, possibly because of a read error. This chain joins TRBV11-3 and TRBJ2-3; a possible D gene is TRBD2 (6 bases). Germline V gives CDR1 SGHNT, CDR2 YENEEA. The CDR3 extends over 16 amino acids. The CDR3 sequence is CANSSGSGRGIDTQYF. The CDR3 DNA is TGCGCCAACAGCTCCGGGAGCGGGCGAGGCATAGATACGCAGTATTTT.

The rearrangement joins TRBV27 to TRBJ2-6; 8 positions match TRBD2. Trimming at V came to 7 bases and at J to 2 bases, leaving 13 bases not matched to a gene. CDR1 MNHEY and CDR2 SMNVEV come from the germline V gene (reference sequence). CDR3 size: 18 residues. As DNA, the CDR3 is TGTGCCAGCACTCCTGAGGGGACTAGAGCTCCTGGGGCCAACGTCCTGACTTTC. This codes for CASTPEGTRAPGANVLTF.

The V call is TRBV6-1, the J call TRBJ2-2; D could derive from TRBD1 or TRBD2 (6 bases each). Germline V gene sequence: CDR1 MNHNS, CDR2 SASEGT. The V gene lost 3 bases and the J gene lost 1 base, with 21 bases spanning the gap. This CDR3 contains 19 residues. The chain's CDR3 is CASSETLPGGDVNTGELFF. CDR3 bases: TGTGCCAGCAGTGAGACCCTTCCCGGGGGCGACGTGAACACCGGGGAGCTGTTTTTT.

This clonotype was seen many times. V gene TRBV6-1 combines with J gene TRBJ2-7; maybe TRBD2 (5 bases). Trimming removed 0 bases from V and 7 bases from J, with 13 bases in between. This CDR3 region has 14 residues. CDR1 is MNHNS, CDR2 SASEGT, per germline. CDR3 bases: TGTGCCAGCAGTGAAGCGGGAGACCTCGGAGAGCAGTACTTC. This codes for CASSEAGDLGEQYF.

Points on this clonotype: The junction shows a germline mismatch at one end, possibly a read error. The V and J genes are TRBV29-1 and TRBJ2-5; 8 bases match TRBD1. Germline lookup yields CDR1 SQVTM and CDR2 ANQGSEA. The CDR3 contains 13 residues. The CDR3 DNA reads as TGCGGCGTCGCCAGTTGGACAGGGGAGACCCAGTACTTC. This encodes CGVASWTGETQYF.

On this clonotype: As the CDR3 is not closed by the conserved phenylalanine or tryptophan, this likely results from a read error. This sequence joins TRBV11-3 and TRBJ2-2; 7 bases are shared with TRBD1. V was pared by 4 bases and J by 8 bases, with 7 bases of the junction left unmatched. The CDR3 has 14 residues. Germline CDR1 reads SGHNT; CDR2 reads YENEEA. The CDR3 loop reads CASSSYRGPGELFY. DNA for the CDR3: TGTGCCAGCAGCTCCTACAGGGGACCTGGGGAGCTGTTTTAT.

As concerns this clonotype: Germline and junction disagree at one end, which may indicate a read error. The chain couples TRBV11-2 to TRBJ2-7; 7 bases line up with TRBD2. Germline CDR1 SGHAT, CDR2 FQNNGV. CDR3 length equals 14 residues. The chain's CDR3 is CVSSPPGLQYEQYF. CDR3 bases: TGTGTCAGCAGCCCGCCGGGACTACAATACGAGCAGTATTTC.

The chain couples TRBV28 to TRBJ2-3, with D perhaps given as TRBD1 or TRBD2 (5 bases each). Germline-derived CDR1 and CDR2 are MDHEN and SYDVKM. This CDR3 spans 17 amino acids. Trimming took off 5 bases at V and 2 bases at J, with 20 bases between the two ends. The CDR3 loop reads CASSTTRWGINTDTQYF. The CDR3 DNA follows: TGTGCCAGCAGTACTACGAGGTGGGGGATCAACACAGATACGCAGTATTTT.

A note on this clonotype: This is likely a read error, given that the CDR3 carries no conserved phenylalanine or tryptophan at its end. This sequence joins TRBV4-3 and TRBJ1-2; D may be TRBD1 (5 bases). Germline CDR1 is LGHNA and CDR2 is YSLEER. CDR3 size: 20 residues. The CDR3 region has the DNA TGCGCCAACAGCCAAGGCGAAGGAAGGGGCAGGACCGTTACTAACTACGGCTACACCATC. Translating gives CANSQGEGRGRTVTNYGYTI.

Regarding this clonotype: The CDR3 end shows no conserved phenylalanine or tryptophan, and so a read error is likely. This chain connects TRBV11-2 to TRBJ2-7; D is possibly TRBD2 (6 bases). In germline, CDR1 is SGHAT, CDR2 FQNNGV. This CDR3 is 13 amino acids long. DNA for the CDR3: TGTACCAGCAGCTCTCCGGGGAGGTACGAGCAGTACTCC. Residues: CTSSSPGRYEQYS.

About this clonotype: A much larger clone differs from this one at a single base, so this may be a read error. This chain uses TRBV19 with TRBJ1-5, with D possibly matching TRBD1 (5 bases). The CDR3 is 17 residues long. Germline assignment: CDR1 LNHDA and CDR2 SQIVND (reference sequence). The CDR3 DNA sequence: TGTGCCAGTAGTACGGGACGATTGGGCATTAGCGATCAGCCCCAGCATTTT. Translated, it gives CASSTGRLGISDQPQHF.